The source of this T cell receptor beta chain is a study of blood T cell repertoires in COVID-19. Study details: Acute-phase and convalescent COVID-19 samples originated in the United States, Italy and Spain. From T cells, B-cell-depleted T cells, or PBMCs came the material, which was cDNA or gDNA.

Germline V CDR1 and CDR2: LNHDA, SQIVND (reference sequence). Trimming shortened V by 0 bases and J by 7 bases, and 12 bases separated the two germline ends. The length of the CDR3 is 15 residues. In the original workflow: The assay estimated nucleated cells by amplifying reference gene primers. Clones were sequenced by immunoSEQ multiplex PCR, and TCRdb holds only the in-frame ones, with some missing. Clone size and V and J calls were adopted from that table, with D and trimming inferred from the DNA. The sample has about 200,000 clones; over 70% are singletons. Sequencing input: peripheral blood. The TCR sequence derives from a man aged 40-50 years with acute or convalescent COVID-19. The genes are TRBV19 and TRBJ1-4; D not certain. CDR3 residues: CASSIEGSGSEKLFF. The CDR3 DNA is TGTGCCAGTAGTATAGAGGGGAGCGGGAGTGAAAAACTGTTTTTT.